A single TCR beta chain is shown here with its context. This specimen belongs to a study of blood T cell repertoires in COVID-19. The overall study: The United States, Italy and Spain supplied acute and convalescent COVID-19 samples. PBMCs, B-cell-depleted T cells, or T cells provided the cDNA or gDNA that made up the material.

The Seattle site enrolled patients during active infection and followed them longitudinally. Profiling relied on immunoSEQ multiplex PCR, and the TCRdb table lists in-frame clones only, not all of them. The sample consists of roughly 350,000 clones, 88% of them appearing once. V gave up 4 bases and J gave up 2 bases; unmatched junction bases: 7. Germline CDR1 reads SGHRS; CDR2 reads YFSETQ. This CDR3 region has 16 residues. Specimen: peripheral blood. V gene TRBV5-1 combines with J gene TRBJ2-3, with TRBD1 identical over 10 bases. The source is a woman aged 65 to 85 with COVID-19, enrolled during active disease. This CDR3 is CASSQGTGVFTDTQYF. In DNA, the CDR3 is TGCGCCAGCAGCCAAGGGACAGGGGTATTCACAGATACGCAGTATTTT.